This is a list of T cell receptor beta chains from one sample in a study of blood T cell repertoires in COVID-19. Libraries were prepared by immunoSEQ multiplex PCR; TCRdb keeps only in-frame clonotypes and omits some of them. The sample contains fewer than 200,000 clones, under 85% of which appear only once. The sequencing sample was made of peripheral blood. These receptors came from a man aged 55-75 years who had recovered from COVID-19. CDR3s include the opening cysteine and the closing phenylalanine or tryptophan. D genes are given only for firm matches. Size tells how often a clone was seen (once, few, many) or the class of an expanded clone, and some rows leave it out.

clone_size j_call d_call v_call cdr3_nt cdr3_aa
- TRBJ2-3 TRBD2 TRBV11-1 TGTGCCAGCAGCTTAAGGACTAGCGGGGGGGCGGATACGCAGTATTTT CASSLRTSGGADTQYF
- TRBJ1-3 - TRBV30 TGTGCCTGGGACCCTCGGGGTAGCTCTGGAAACACCATATATTTT CAWDPRGSSGNTIYF
once TRBJ2-7 TRBD2 TRBV11-1 TGTGCCAGCAGCCGAGGACTAGCGGGGGGGACCTACGAGCAGTACTTC CASSRGLAGGTYEQYF
- TRBJ2-7 TRBD1 TRBV18 TGTGCCAGCTCACCGATTCCACCGGGACAGGGGCTCTCCTACGAGCAGTACTTC CASSPIPPGQGLSYEQYF
- TRBJ2-7 - TRBV6-5 TGTGCCAGCAGTTACTCGACGGGCTACGAGCAGTACTTC CASSYSTGYEQYF
- TRBJ2-3 - TRBV7-2 TGTGCCAGCAGCTTCTTCCGGGGCACAGATACGCAGTATTTT CASSFFRGTDTQYF
- TRBJ1-4 - TRBV7-6 TGTGCCAGCAGCTTAGGGAGGGCACCTAATGAAAAACTGTTTTTT CASSLGRAPNEKLFF
- TRBJ2-5 - TRBV14 TGTGCCAGCAGCCAAGGCAGGGAGACCCAGTACTTC CASSQGRETQYF
- TRBJ1-2 - TRBV7-3 TGTGCCAGCAGCTTGACGGGACATGGTGGCTACACCTTC CASSLTGHGGYTF
- TRBJ2-5 TRBD1 TRBV6-5 TGTGCCAGCAGTCCGACAGGGGGCAGACAGACCCAGTACTTC CASSPTGGRQTQYF
- TRBJ2-5 - TRBV7-2 TGTGCCAGCAGCTTATACAGGCAAGAGACCCAGTACTTC CASSLYRQETQYF
- TRBJ2-1 TRBD2 TRBV9 TGTGCCAGCAGCCCAGAGAGGGCTAGCGGGTACAATGAGCAGTTCTTC CASSPERASGYNEQFF
- TRBJ2-7 TRBD1 TRBV6-5 TGTGCCAGCAGATCGGGACAGACCTACGAGCAGTACTTC CASRSGQTYEQYF
- TRBJ2-5 TRBD1 TRBV4-3 TGCGCCAGCAGTTGGGACAGGGGGGTCGAGACCCAGTACTTC CASSWDRGVETQYF
- TRBJ2-7 TRBD1 TRBV6-2/TRBV6-3 TGTGCCAGCAGTAAAACGGGACAGGGAGTCCACCAGGTTTCCTACGAGCAGTACTTC CASSKTGQGVHQVSYEQYF
- TRBJ2-3 - TRBV10-3 TGTGCCATCCGGGGATGGACAGGGGCCAATCGACCCTCCGGGACTAGTACCGAGGGGACGCAGTATTTT CAIRGWTGANRPSGTSTEGTQYF
many TRBJ2-3 TRBD1 TRBV5-4 TGTGCCAGCAGCTTGAACGGTCAGGGGGCCAGCACAGATACGCAGTATTTT CASSLNGQGASTDTQYF